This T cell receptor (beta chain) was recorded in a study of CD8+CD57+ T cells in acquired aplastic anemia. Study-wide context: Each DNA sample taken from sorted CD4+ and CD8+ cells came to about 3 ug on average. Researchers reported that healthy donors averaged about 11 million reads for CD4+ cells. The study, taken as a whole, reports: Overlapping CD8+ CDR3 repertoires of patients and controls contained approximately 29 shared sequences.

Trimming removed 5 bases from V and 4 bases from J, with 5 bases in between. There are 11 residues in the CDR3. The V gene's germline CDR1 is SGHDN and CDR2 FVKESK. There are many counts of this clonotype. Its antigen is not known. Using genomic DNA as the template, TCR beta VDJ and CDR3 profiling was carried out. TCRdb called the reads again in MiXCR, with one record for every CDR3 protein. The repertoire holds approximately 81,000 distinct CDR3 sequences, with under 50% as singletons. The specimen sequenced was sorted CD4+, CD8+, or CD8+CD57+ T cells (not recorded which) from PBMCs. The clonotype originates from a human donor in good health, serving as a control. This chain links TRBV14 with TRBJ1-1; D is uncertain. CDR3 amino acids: CASSIGTEAFF. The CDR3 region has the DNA TGTGCCAGCAGCATCGGCACTGAAGCTTTCTTT.